The present entry profiles one T cell receptor beta chain with its context. The target antigen is unknown. Here immunoSEQ multiplex PCR was the method, and the copy in TCRdb shows in-frame clones only, minus some. Here the sample spans fewer than 100,000 clones, around nine tenths being singletons. The data are from a study of T cell responses to AZD1222 COVID-19 vaccine. In the study overall: Recipients boosted at about 4 weeks or about 12 weeks are pooled. Study-wide findings and caveats: There were mostly white British donors and more females than males, and clonal diversity was possibly underestimated. Sampling that yielded the repertoires occurred only after the peak T cell response. Baseline serostatus was positive in only six AZD1222 recipients.

Germline-derived CDR1 and CDR2 are SNHLY and FYNNEI. The CDR3 sequence is 16 residues long. V lost 4 bases and J lost 3; bases outside the gene matches: 3. The receptor comes from an adult in good health. The specimen comprised peripheral blood, sampled on day 0 of AZD1222 vaccination. V and J are TRBV2 and TRBJ2-1; the match to TRBD2 covers 13 bases. The CDR3 is CASSARTSGSYNEQFF. CDR3 sequence (DNA): TGTGCCAGCAGTGCCCGGACTAGCGGGAGCTACAATGAGCAGTTCTTC.